A selection of T cell receptor beta chains follows, all from one sample in a study of cytomegalovirus exposure and HLA in healthy donors. This table comes from immunoSEQ multiplex PCR, and its TCRdb copy is limited to in-frame clones, with some not included. Found here are over 45,000 clones; the top ten clones hold about 2.1%. Input material: PBMCs. These receptors all come from a woman between 18 and 29 years old in good health and CMV-seronegative. CDR3s include the opening cysteine and the closing phenylalanine or tryptophan. The order of the fields is J gene, D gene, V gene, CDR3 DNA, CDR3 protein. The D gene is left open where the match is weak.

TRBJ2-7,.,TRBV6-5,TGTGCCAGCAGTTTCCTCACAGGCCCCCTACCCTACGAGCAGTACTTC,CASSFLTGPLPYEQYF
TRBJ2-1,TRBD2,TRBV5-5,TGTGCCAGCAGCTTGGATCCGGGAGGTAGGAATGAGCAGTTCTTC,CASSLDPGGRNEQFF
TRBJ1-5,TRBD1,TRBV10-2,TGCGCCAGTACAGGGGGCGCGGGACAGCCCCAGCATTTT,CASTGGAGQPQHF
TRBJ2-7,TRBD1,TRBV5-1,TGCGCCAGCAGCATGGACAGGGGGTTGCCCTACGAGCAGTACTTC,CASSMDRGLPYEQYF
TRBJ2-3,TRBD2,TRBV6-5,TGTGCCAGCAGTTCCCACGGACTAGCGGGGGGTGATACGCAGTATTTT,CASSSHGLAGGDTQYF
TRBJ1-6,.,TRBV19,TGTGCCAGTAGTATCGGGGTACCCTACTCCTATAATTCACCCCTCCACTTT,CASSIGVPYSYNSPLHF
TRBJ2-3,.,TRBV4-2,TGTGCCAGCAGCCAAGTTAGAGATACGCAGTATTTT,CASSQVRDTQYF
TRBJ1-4,TRBD1,TRBV5-1,TGCGCCAGCAGCTTGTATGGGACAGACGCAACTAATGAAAAACTGTTTTTT,CASSLYGTDATNEKLFF
TRBJ2-3,.,TRBV18,TGTGCCAGCTCACCACTGGGGGGTCAGGGAGATACGCAGTATTTT,CASSPLGGQGDTQYF
TRBJ2-7,.,TRBV7-2,TGTGCCAGCAGCTTAGTTTCGTCCCTCTACGAGCAGTACTTC,CASSLVSSLYEQYF
TRBJ1-1,.,TRBV4-1,TGCGCCAGCAGCCAACAGGGGCTGAACACTGAAGCTTTCTTT,CASSQQGLNTEAFF
TRBJ2-1,TRBD2,TRBV18,TGTGCCAGCTCCGGGACTAGCGGGGGTGACAATGAGCAGTTCTTC,CASSGTSGGDNEQFF
TRBJ2-7,.,TRBV5-4,TGTGCCAGCAGCTTGAGTTTTAGGGAGGACGAGCAGTACTTC,CASSLSFREDEQYF
TRBJ1-2,.,TRBV2,TGTGCCAGCAGTGGGCGACAGGTAGCTAACTATGGCTACACCTTC,CASSGRQVANYGYTF
TRBJ1-5,.,TRBV5-6,TGTGCCAGCAGCTGGGGGCGTAATCAGCCCCAGCATTTT,CASSWGRNQPQHF
TRBJ1-1,.,TRBV6-1,TGTGCCAGCAGTGAAGGAACTGGGCGCGCTGAAGCTTTCTTT,CASSEGTGRAEAFF
TRBJ1-3,.,TRBV5-1,TGCGCCAGCAGCTTGTATACACCGGGAAACACCATATATTTT,CASSLYTPGNTIYF
TRBJ1-6,.,TRBV5-1,TGCGCCAGCAGACAGAATAATTCACCCCTCCACTTT,CASRQNNSPLHF
TRBJ1-5,TRBD1,TRBV27,TGTGCCAGCACCCCACTGGGACAGGGAGGCCAGCCCCAGCATTTT,CASTPLGQGGQPQHF
TRBJ1-1,.,TRBV6-5,TGTGCCAGCAGTTACTTGGAATTGGGGGGGGCAGCTAGGAATTTCTTT,CASSYLELGGAARNFF
TRBJ2-7,.,TRBV10-3,TGTGCCATCAGTTATCCAGGGGTCGAGCAGTACTTC,CAISYPGVEQYF
TRBJ1-6,.,TRBV9,TGTGCCAGCAGCCCGGGGGTCTCTGGCGCACCCCTCCACTTT,CASSPGVSGAPLHF
TRBJ1-2,.,TRBV20-1,TGCAGTGCCCGGGGCTATGGCTACACCTTC,CSARGYGYTF
TRBJ1-2,TRBD1,TRBV7-6,TGTGCCAGCAGCTTAGGTGCGACAGGGCGAGCAGCTAACTATGGCTACACCTTC,CASSLGATGRAANYGYTF
TRBJ2-7,TRBD1,TRBV6-5,TGTGCCAGCAGCAATCGACAGGGCGAGCAGTACTTC,CASSNRQGEQYF
TRBJ1-1,TRBD1,TRBV14,TGTGCCAGCAGCCTAGGGGGCCGGGTCACTGAAGCTTTCTTT,CASSLGGRVTEAFF
TRBJ1-2,.,TRBV27,TGTGCCAGCACCACAACAGGGTCTGGCTACACCTTC,CASTTTGSGYTF
TRBJ2-2,.,TRBV7-8,TGTGCCAGCAGCAAACCGGGAACCCTGAACACCGGGGAGCTGTTTTTT,CASSKPGTLNTGELFF
TRBJ1-2,.,TRBV5-1,TGCGCCAGCAGCTTGGTATTCCAGGGCCACCAAGCTAACTATGGCTACACCTTC,CASSLVFQGHQANYGYTF
TRBJ2-1,TRBD2,TRBV6-5,TGTGCCAGCAGCGCCATGAGCGGGGGTTACAATGAGCAGTTCTTC,CASSAMSGGYNEQFF
TRBJ2-7,.,TRBV5-1,TGCGCCAGCAGCTTGGGGGTCGGGGGTTATGGCGAGCAGTACTTC,CASSLGVGGYGEQYF
TRBJ1-1,.,TRBV20-1,TGCAGTGCTAGTAGGGGGACTGAAGCTTTCTTT,CSASRGTEAFF